This T cell receptor (beta chain) stems from a study of tumor-infiltrating lymphocytes in primary liver carcinoma. Blood RNA originated from unsorted whole blood, with germline DNA additionally extracted. Making TCR beta cDNA involved around 540 ng total RNA and a constant-region primer. TCR beta libraries came from three nested multiplex PCR rounds using slightly modified ARM-PCR. PCR rounds one and two used TRBV1-TRBV30 forward primers with a C-beta reverse primer for around 10 cycles each. MiXCR was run by TCRdb on the multiplex PCR reads, yielding one entry per CDR3 protein. The table lists about 300,000 distinct CDR3 sequences, 50% to 70% of them singletons. V lost 4 bases, J lost 0 bases, and 4 bases stayed unmatched. The CDR3 consists of 15 residues. CDR1 and CDR2 from the germline V gene are SGHDT and YYEEEE.

V and J are TRBV5-6 and TRBJ2-3, with 8 bases lining up with TRBD2. The specimen was peripheral blood. This receptor was identified in a man aged 35 to 55 with primary liver carcinoma and hepatitis B virus infection. The CDR3 reads CASSQGLESTDTQYF. CDR3 coding DNA: TGTGCCAGCAGCCAGGGACTAGAGAGCACAGATACGCAGTATTTT.